This record concerns one T cell receptor (beta chain) sequence. The entry originates in a study of blood T cell repertoires in COVID-19. The wider study: The United States, Italy and Spain were the sources of the acute and convalescent COVID-19 samples. In each case, the material was cDNA or gDNA derived from T cells, B-cell-depleted T cells, or PBMCs.

Germline V gives CDR1 MGHRA, CDR2 YSYEKL. Trimming cost V 3 bases and J 2 bases, with 12 bases left between them. This CDR3 spans 15 amino acids. Authors' data handling: Using reference gene primer amplification, nucleated cell counts were estimated. Sequenced by immunoSEQ multiplex PCR; TCRdb stores in-frame clones only, minus some. That table supplies the V and J calls and clone size; D and trimming were determined from the DNA. The repertoire holds roughly 50,000 clones, with about nine tenths as singletons. This clonotype originated in a woman between 55 and 75 years old with active COVID-19. The sequenced sample consisted of peripheral blood. The chain joins TRBV4-1 to TRBJ2-3, with TRBD2 as a possible D gene (7 bases). The CDR3 region has the DNA TGCGCCAGCAGCCAGTGGGGGGGCAACACAGATACGCAGTATTTT. Protein product: CASSQWGGNTDTQYF.